This T cell receptor (beta chain) was sequenced for a study of T cell repertoires in cytomegalovirus infection. Study at large: In the study, CMV epitopes included recently identified HLA-C-restricted and well-studied HLA-B-restricted ones. Carrying CMV and the relevant HLA type showed in public TCR beta signatures.

With respect to this clonotype: Antigen unknown.

Broader study findings: Of the TCR beta families, the public ones yielded a cumulative frequency that identified carriers of CMV plus the relevant HLA. CMV-specific TCR beta clonotypes restricted by HLA-C were the ones dominating the ex vivo response.

The germline CDR1 and CDR2 sequences are SNHLY and FYNNEI. V was cut by 7 bases and J by 8 bases, with 11 bases left in between. The CDR3 has 11 residues. TCRdb reprocessed the reads with MiXCR, giving one entry per CDR3 protein. The sample includes hundreds of thousands of distinct CDR3 sequences, under 55% of them seen just once. This specimen consisted of cultured PBMCs, obtained from culture after CMV antigen stimulation. The TCR comes from a human donor in good health (CMV status not recorded). Some clones in this sample may be carry-over from other donors' samples. This chain joins TRBV2 and TRBJ1-2; no firm D call. CDR3 region: CASIRDGGYTF. The CDR3 DNA is TGTGCCAGCATTAGGGATGGCGGCTACACCTTC.